This TCR beta chain comes out of a study of blood T cell repertoires in COVID-19. Study details: Samples came from the United States, Italy and Spain, spanning acute and convalescent COVID-19. The cDNA or gDNA used as material had been derived from T cells, B-cell-depleted T cells, or PBMCs.

In the authors' methods: Counts of nucleated cells, estimated from reference gene primer amplification, were obtained. The data were produced by immunoSEQ multiplex PCR, yet TCRdb's version contains in-frame clones alone and is incomplete. Clone size and the V and J calls come from that table; the DNA yielded D and trimming. The repertoire consists of fewer than 40,000 clones, with 60% to 80% occurring once and the leading ten covering approximately 29%. CDR1 is SGHKS, CDR2 YYEKEE, per germline (reference sequence). The length of the CDR3 is 16 residues. V shed 4 bases, J shed 0 bases, and the junction held 9 bases outside the gene matches. The table lists this clone with a few counts.

The receptor was isolated from a man at least 80 years old with acute or convalescent COVID-19. This chain uses TRBV5-5 with TRBJ2-7; TRBD2 matches at 8 bases. Input material: peripheral blood. CDR3 sequence: CASSRNSGTSSYEQYF. CDR3 bases: TGTGCCAGCAGCCGAAATAGCGGGACCAGCTCCTACGAGCAGTACTTC.